These 4 T cell receptor beta chains were sequenced from one sample in a study of T cells in Graves' hyperthyroidism and ophthalmopathy. The source material, RNA transcripts, was used to amplify TCR beta CDR3 regions. A first-round RT-PCR of the TCR CDR3 used the HTBI primer set. TCRdb re-derived calls from the multiplex PCR reads in MiXCR, one entry per CDR3 protein. The sample gives roughly 380,000 distinct CDR3 sequences, over 11% of which show up once; 9.5% to 11% is in the top ten. The specimen sequenced was blood. Receptors were obtained from a woman in her sixties or seventies with Graves' hyperthyroidism.

This clonotype was seen ten or more times. This chain connects TRBV11-3 to TRBJ2-1; possible D gene TRBD2, 7 bases. V was shortened by 4 bases and J by 8 bases, with 21 bases between the two germline ends. This CDR3 is built from 16 residues. Germline V gives CDR1 SGHNT, CDR2 YENEEA. CDR3 region: CASSSEGGWGLDEQFF. CDR3 bases: TGTGCCAGCAGCTCAGAGGGAGGGTGGGGGCTCGATGAGCAGTTCTTC.

CDR3 in amino acids: CASSQDLTTQYF. In DNA form, the CDR3 reads TGCGCCAGCAGCCAAGATCTGACTACGCAGTATTTT. The chain combines TRBV4-1 with TRBJ2-3; no definite D call. From germline, CDR1 is MGHRA and CDR2 YSYEKL. The CDR3 is 12 residues long. V dropped 0 bases and J dropped 8 bases, with 6 bases sitting between them.

This clonotype was seen many times. CDR3 loop: CASSLSVSNQPQHF. The CDR3 region has the DNA TGTGCCAGCAGTTTGTCAGTGAGCAATCAGCCCCAGCATTTT. This chain links TRBV28 with TRBJ1-5; no firm D call. V lost 3 bases, J lost 1 base, and 7 bases lay in between. This CDR3 has 14 amino acids. Germline values: CDR1 MDHEN, CDR2 SYDVKM.

At least ten counts were recorded for this clonotype. The chain uses TRBV6-1 and TRBJ2-1; TRBD2 matches 7 bases. The germline V gene has CDR1 MNHNS and CDR2 SASEGT. The CDR3 extends over 12 amino acids. V lost 6 bases, J lost 7 bases, and 3 bases stayed unmatched. The CDR3 loop is CASSREGNEQFF. The CDR3 DNA is TGTGCCAGCAGCAGGGAGGGAAATGAGCAGTTCTTC.